The following is a T cell receptor beta chain sequence with its context. What it binds is not known. It may be a read error: a sequence one base away is much more abundant. The donors, healthy Caucasians from Russia, were aged about 6 to 95. Total RNA, at least 6 micrograms per sample, came from PBMCs. This CDR3 comprises 12 residues. Trimming stripped 8 bases from V and 11 bases from J, with 18 bases between. This specimen belongs to a study of blood T cells in healthy people across ages. Study results and limitations: Aged donors had fewer naive CD4+ cells and lower diversity than long-lived donors.

Next came a second PCR, run for about 6 to 12 cycles, which used a sample-barcoded 5' primer along with a J-beta primer mix. One entry per CDR3 protein results from TCRdb running MiXCR on the 5' RACE reads. The data show some 900,000 distinct CDR3 sequences, 25% to 35% seen once. This chain connects TRBV12-3 or TRBV12-4 to TRBJ2-5; weak D call: TRBD2 (5 bases). Sequences were obtained from blood. The TCR sequence derives from a woman at least 80 years old in good health. The CDR3, as DNA: TGTGCCAGCGCTGCCGCGGGTAATGAGCAGTACTTC. Amino acid sequence: CASAAAGNEQYF.